The following is a T cell receptor beta chain sequence with its context. This sample stems from a study of blood T cell repertoires in COVID-19. Study as a whole: Acute-phase and convalescent COVID-19 samples originated in the United States, Italy and Spain. Sample material is recorded as cDNA or gDNA derived from T cells, B-cell-depleted T cells, or PBMCs.

Original methodology: Amplifying reference gene primers gave estimates of nucleated cell counts. The data were produced by immunoSEQ multiplex PCR, yet TCRdb's version contains in-frame clones alone and is incomplete. Clonal size and the V and J genes are those of that table, whereas D and trimming came from the DNA. The sample holds approximately 200,000 clones, over 80% seen once. The germline V gene has CDR1 LNHDA and CDR2 SQIVND (reference sequence). The CDR3 loop spans 15 amino acids. V was clipped by 5 bases and J by 6 bases; unmatched bases: 11. This receptor was obtained from a human donor in a cohort sampled during active COVID-19. The sequenced sample consisted of peripheral blood. The V call is TRBV19, the J call TRBJ2-7, with 9 bases aligning to TRBD2. This chain's CDR3 is CASSPGRSGRSEQYF. CDR3 nucleotide sequence: TGTGCCAGTAGTCCCGGTCGTAGCGGGAGAAGCGAGCAGTACTTC.